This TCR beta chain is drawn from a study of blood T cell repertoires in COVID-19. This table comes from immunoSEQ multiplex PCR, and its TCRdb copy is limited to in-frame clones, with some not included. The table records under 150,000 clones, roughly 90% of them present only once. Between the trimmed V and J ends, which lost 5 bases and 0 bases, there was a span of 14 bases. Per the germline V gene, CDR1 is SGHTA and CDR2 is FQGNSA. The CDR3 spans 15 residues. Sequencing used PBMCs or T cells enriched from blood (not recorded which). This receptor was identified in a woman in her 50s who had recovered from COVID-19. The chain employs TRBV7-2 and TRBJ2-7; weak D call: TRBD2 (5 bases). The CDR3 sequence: CASSTTGLPSYEQYF. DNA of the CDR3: TGTGCCAGCAGCACCACCGGACTCCCCTCCTACGAGCAGTACTTC.